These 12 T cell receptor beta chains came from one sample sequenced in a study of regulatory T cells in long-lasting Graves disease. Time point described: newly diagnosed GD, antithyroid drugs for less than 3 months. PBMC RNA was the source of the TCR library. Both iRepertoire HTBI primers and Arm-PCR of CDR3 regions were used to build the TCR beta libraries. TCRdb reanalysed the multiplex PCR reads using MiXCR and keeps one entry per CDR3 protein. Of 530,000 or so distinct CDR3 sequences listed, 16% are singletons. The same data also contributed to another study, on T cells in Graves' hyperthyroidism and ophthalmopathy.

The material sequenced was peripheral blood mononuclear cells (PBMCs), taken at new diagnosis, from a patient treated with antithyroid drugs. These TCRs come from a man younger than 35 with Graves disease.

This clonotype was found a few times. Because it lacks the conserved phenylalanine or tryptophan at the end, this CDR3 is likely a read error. The CDR3 reads CASSLPTDLNTEAFL. For the CDR3, the DNA is TGCGCCAGCAGCCTGCCGACGGATTTGAACACTGAAGCTTTCCTT. The V call is TRBV5-1, the J call TRBJ1-1; D is unresolved. The germline gives CDR1 SGHRS, CDR2 YFSETQ. The CDR3 sequence is 15 residues long. Deletions cut 4 bases from V and 0 bases from J, with 13 bases between.

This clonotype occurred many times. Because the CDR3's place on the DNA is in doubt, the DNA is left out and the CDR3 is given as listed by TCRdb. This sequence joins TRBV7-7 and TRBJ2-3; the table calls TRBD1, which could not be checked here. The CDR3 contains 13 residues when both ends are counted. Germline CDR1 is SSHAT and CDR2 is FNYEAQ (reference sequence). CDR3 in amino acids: CASSSSPVDTQYF.

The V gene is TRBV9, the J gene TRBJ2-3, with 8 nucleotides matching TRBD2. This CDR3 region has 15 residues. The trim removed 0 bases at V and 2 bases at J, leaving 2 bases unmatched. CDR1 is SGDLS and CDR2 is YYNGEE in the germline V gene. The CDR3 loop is CASSVAGGLTDTQYF. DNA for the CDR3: TGTGCCAGCAGCGTAGCGGGAGGGCTCACAGATACGCAGTATTTT.

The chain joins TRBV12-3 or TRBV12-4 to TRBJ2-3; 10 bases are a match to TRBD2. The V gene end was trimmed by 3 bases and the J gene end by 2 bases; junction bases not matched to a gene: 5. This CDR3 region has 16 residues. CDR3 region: CASSLEAGGSTDTQYF. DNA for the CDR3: TGTGCCAGCAGTTTGGAAGCGGGAGGGTCCACAGATACGCAGTATTTT.

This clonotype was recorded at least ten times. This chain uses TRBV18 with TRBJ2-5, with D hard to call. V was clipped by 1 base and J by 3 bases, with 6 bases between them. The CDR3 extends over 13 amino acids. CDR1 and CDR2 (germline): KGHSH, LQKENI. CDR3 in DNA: TGTGCCAGCTCACCACGTCAGGAAGAGACCCAGTACTTC. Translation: CASSPRQEETQYF.

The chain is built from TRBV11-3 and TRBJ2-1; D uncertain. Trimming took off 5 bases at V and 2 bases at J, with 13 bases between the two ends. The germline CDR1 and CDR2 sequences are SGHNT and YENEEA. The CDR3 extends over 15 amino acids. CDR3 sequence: CASSPLGPAYNEQFF. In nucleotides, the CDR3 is TGTGCCAGCAGCCCCCTAGGGCCGGCCTACAATGAGCAGTTCTTC.

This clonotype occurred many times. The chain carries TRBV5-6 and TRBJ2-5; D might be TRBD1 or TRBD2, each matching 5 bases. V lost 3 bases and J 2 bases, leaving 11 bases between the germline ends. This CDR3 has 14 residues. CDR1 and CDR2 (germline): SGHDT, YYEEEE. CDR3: CASSSPGRQETQYF. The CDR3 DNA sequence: TGTGCCAGCAGCTCCCCGGGACGACAAGAGACCCAGTACTTC. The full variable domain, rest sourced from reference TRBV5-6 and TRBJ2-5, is DAGVTQSPTHLIKTRGQQVTLRCSPKSGHDTVSWYQQALGQGPQFIFQYYEEEERQRGNFPDRFSGHQFPNYSSELNVNALLLGDSALYLCASSSPGRQETQYFGPGTRLLVL.

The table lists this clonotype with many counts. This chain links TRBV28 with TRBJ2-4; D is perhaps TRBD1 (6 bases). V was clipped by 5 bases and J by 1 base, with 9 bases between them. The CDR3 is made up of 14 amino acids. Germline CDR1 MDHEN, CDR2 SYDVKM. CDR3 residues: CASSPGQAKNIQYF. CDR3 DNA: TGTGCCAGCAGTCCCGGACAGGCCAAAAACATTCAGTACTTC.

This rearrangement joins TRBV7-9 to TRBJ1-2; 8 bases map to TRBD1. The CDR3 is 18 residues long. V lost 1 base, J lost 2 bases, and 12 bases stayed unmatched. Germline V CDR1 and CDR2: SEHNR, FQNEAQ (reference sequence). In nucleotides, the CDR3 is TGTGCCAGCAGCTTAGATGGACAGGGACCTCGGGGCAACTATGGCTACACCTTC. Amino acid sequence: CASSLDGQGPRGNYGYTF.

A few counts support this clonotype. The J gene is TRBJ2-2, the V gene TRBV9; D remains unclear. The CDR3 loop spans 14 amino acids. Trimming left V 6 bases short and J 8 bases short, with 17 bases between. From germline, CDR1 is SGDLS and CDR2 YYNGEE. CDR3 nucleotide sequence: TGTGCCAGCACCCAAGGATTGCTCGCGGGGGAGCTGTTTTTT. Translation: CASTQGLLAGELFF.

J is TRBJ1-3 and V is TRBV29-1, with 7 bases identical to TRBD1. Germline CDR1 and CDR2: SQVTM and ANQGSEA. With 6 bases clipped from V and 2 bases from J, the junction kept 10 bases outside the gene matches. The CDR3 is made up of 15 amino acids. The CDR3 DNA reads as TGCAGCGTCGCCCAGCAGAGGGGGCCTGGAAACACCATATATTTT. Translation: CSVAQQRGPGNTIYF.

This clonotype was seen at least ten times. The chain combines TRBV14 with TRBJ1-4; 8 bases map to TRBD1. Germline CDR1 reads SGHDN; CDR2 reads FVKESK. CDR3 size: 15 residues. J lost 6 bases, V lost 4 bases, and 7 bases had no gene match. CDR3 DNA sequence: TGTGCCAGCAGCCTTCTGGCAGGGGGCTATGAAAAACTGTTTTTT. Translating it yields CASSLLAGGYEKLFF.